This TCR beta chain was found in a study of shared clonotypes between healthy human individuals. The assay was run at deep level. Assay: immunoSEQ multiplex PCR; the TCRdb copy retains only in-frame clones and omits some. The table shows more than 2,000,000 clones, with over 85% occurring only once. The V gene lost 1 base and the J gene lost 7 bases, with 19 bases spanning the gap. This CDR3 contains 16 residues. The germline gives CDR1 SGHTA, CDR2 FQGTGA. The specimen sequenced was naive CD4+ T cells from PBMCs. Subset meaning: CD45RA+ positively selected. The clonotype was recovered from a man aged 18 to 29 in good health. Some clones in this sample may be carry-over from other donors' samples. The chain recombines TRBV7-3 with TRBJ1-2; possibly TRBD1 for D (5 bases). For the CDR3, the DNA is TGTGCCAGCAGCTTAATGCCCAGCCGGACGCAGGGTGGCTACACCTTC. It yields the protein CASSLMPSRTQGGYTF.